This T cell receptor (beta chain) was recovered during a study of T cells in Graves' hyperthyroidism and ophthalmopathy. In its sample, this clonotype was seen many times. TCR beta CDR3 regions were amplified from RNA transcripts. The HTBI primer set drove a first-round RT-PCR of the TCR CDR3. In TCRdb, the multiplex PCR reads were re-called with MiXCR into one record per CDR3 protein. The sample lists about 540,000 distinct CDR3 sequences; more than 45% were seen once. Germline V gene sequence: CDR1 SEHNR, CDR2 FQNEAQ (reference sequence). Trimming left V 1 base short and J 8 bases short, with 8 bases between. This CDR3 spans 13 amino acids. Any patient presenting with uncontrolled infection, other autoimmune disease, pregnancy or lactation was left out. Clinical symptoms, serum thyroxine and TRAb, thyroid ultrasound and orbital computed tomography together formed the diagnostic basis.

The sequencing input was peripheral blood or thyroid tissue (not recorded which). This rearrangement joins TRBV7-9 to TRBJ2-2; no clear D. The source of this sequence is a woman aged 18-35 years with Graves' hyperthyroidism. CDR3 residues: CASSLVRSGELFF. In DNA, the CDR3 is TGTGCCAGCAGCTTAGTACGTAGTGGGGAGCTGTTTTTT.